What follows are 16 T cell receptor beta chains derived from one specimen sequenced in a study of CXCR3-negative and CXCR3-positive naive CD8 T cells. Through 5' RACE with UMI labels, the TRB cDNA libraries were prepared. From the 5' RACE reads, TCRdb lists one entry per CDR3 protein and no DNA. In total, the table holds 45,000 or so distinct CDR3 sequences. The sequencing input was memory CD8+ T cells from blood. Receptors originate from a human donor in good health. Some clones in this sample may be carry-over from other donors' samples.

J is TRBJ2-1 and V is TRBV7-9; TCRdb returns TRBD2, unconfirmable since there is no DNA. The CDR3 sequence is 15 residues long. Germline CDR1 and CDR2: SEHNR and FQNEAQ (reference sequence). The CDR3 sequence: CASTQGDYSYNEQFF.

This clonotype is deemed medium-sized by its frequency. The chain employs TRBV3-2 and TRBJ1-2; checking the TCRdb D call of TRBD1 is not possible without DNA. TRBV3-2 is annotated as a pseudogene. The CDR3 is 18 amino acids. CDR3 sequence: CASSQCPSGGGQGNGYTF.

The rearrangement links TRBV7-9 to TRBJ2-1; TCRdb lists TRBD1, though no DNA is available to test this call. CDR1 SEHNR and CDR2 FQNEAQ come from the germline V gene (reference sequence). The CDR3 is 13 amino acids. Here the CDR3 reads CASSTGPYNEQFF.

CDR3 amino acids: CASSAVTAMNTEAFF. The chain joins TRBV7-6 to TRBJ1-1; absent DNA, TCRdb's TRBD1 call cannot be checked. CDR1 is SGHVS and CDR2 is FNYEAQ in the germline V gene. This CDR3 is built from 15 residues. Filled out from reference TRBV7-6 and TRBJ1-1, the complete variable domain reads GAGVSQSPRYKVTKRGQDVALRCDPISGHVSLYWYRQALGQGPEFLTYFNYEAQQDKSGLPNDRFSAERPEGSISTLTIQRTEQRDSAMYRCASSAVTAMNTEAFFGQGTRLTVV.

The CDR3 region is CASSLGQGAGEQYF. The chain employs TRBV7-9 and TRBJ2-7; checking the TCRdb D call of TRBD1 is not possible without DNA. In germline, CDR1 is SEHNR, CDR2 FQNEAQ (reference sequence). The CDR3 covers 14 residues.

The rearrangement uses TRBV5-1 and TRBJ2-1. Germline-derived CDR1 and CDR2 are SGHRS and YFSETQ. This CDR3 is built from 15 residues. The CDR3 reads CASSLDLSSYNEQFF.

V is TRBV19 and J is TRBJ2-1. The CDR3 runs to 13 residues. Germline V gene lookup returns CDR1 LNHDA and CDR2 SQIVND (reference sequence). CDR3 region: CASTQDPYNEQFF.

The rearrangement uses TRBV6-2 or TRBV6-3 and TRBJ2-3. CDR3 length equals 13 residues. Germline lookup yields CDR1 MNHEY and CDR2 SVGEGT. The CDR3 sequence: CASRTVSTDTQYF.

V and J are TRBV28 and TRBJ1-1; TCRdb gives TRBD1 as the D gene, but with no DNA this cannot be confirmed. The CDR3 length is 16 residues. Germline values: CDR1 MDHEN, CDR2 SYDVKM. The CDR3 loop reads CASSLRDRGLITEAFF.

This chain joins TRBV19 and TRBJ2-1; the TCRdb D gene call, TRBD2, has no DNA to confirm it. This CDR3 is 16 amino acids long. Germline-derived CDR1 and CDR2 are LNHDA and SQIVND (reference sequence). CDR3 in amino acids: CASSDSSASSYNEQFF.

The CDR3 sequence: CASSSFGQGTEAFF. The chain uses TRBV7-3 and TRBJ1-1. The CDR3 totals 14 residues. Per germline, CDR1 SGHTA and CDR2 FQGTGA.

The V gene is TRBV9, the J gene TRBJ2-1; TCRdb's D call, TRBD1, is unchecked because there is no DNA. The CDR3 contains 15 residues. Looked up from germline, CDR1 is SGDLS and CDR2 is YYNGEE. This CDR3 reads CASSVAGAGADEQFF. Full variable domain (rest looked up from reference TRBV9 and TRBJ2-1): DSGVTQTPKHLITATGQRVTLRCSPRSGDLSVYWYQQSLDQGLQFLIQYYNGEERAKGNILERFSAQQFPDLHSELNLSSLELGDSALYFCASSVAGAGADEQFFGPGTRLTVL.

CDR3 in amino acids: CAIPLLGGPREYEQYF. The V call is TRBV9, the J call TRBJ2-7; TCRdb outputs TRBD1, but without DNA this stays unchecked. Germline V lookup: CDR1 SGDLS, CDR2 YYNGEE. The CDR3 has 16 residues.

This CDR3 is CSAATIPGQGRADTQYF. The chain couples TRBV20-1 to TRBJ2-3; TCRdb lists TRBD1, though no DNA is available to test this call. CDR1 is DFQATT and CDR2 is SNEGSKA in the germline V gene (reference sequence). The CDR3 runs to 17 residues.

The rearrangement uses TRBV6-2 or TRBV6-3 and TRBJ2-2. This CDR3 is 13 amino acids long. Germline V gene data show CDR1 as MNHEY and CDR2 as SVGEGT. CDR3: CASIQRDSGELFF.

The chain recombines TRBV6-2 or TRBV6-3 with TRBJ2-3; the D gene TCRdb calls, TRBD1, cannot be checked with no DNA. The CDR3 extends over 15 amino acids. From germline, CDR1 is MNHEY and CDR2 SVGEGT. The CDR3 is CASSPPVGGADTQYF.